This T cell receptor (beta chain) was captured in a study of cytomegalovirus exposure and HLA in healthy donors. General study findings and limits: In an earlier analysis, in some 500 donors, most V segments appeared productive either ~90% or ~30% of the time. Three chains tied to CMV proved CMV antigen-specific in vitro.

The CDR3 is made up of 15 amino acids. Germline CDR1 MNHEY, CDR2 SVGAGI. V trimming: 2 bases; J trimming: 10 bases; junction bases outside the gene matches: 5. Vbeta (60) and Jbeta (13) primers were used in the PCR. The assay was immunoSEQ multiplex PCR, and TCRdb's table has in-frame clones only and misses some. The sample yields under 200,000 clones, over 75% seen once. This clone appeared once. Its antigen is still unknown. The sample was PBMCs. The receptor was derived from a man between 18 and 35 years old in good health and CMV-seropositive. V and J are TRBV6-5 and TRBJ1-6; TRBD1 matches at 10 bases. CDR3 DNA: TGTGCCAGCAGTTACCGGGACAGGGGACGGTCACCCCTCCACTTT. It translates to CASSYRDRGRSPLHF.